Sequencing of this TCR beta chain was carried out in a study of T cells after yellow fever vaccination. Study findings and constraints: It was a weaker secondary response, yet one that peaked faster, at day 5 versus 15.

This CDR3 is built from 16 residues. Germline V CDR1 and CDR2: SEHNR, FQNEAQ (reference sequence). The trim removed 5 bases at V and 0 bases at J, leaving 6 bases unmatched. MiXCR, applied by TCRdb to the 5' RACE reads, yields one record per CDR3 protein. This sample has 500,000 to 650,000 distinct CDR3 sequences; approximately 13% occur once, and the top ten carry more than 12%. Concerning this clonotype itself: Its antigen remains unidentified.

The clonotype was recovered from a man in his thirties or forties who received the YFV17D yellow fever vaccine. Specimen: PBMCs, collected on the day of the yellow fever booster vaccination. The rearrangement uses TRBV7-9 and TRBJ1-5; 8 positions match TRBD1. Written as DNA, the CDR3 is TGTGCCAGCAGCGGCACCGGGACAGGTAGCAATCAGCCCCAGCATTTT. This sequence encodes CASSGTGTGSNQPQHF.